A selection of T cell receptor beta chains follows, all from one sample in a study of cytomegalovirus exposure and HLA in healthy donors. Using immunoSEQ multiplex PCR, the repertoire was profiled, and TCRdb retains in-frame clones only, with some absent. The sample contains some 180,000 clones, approximately 85% of which appear only once. Sample: PBMCs. Receptors were obtained from a man under 40 in good health and CMV-seropositive. Each CDR3 is given with its conserved first and last residue. The D gene is left open where the match is weak. The size entry is marked missing in some rows and otherwise reads once, few, many or a size class.

cdr3_length	v_call	d_call	j_call	clone_size	cdr3_aa	cdr3_nt
15	TRBV25-1	.	TRBJ2-1	.	CASSFGTPAYNEQFF	TGTGCCAGCAGCTTCGGGACTCCCGCATACAATGAGCAGTTCTTC
16	TRBV4-3	.	TRBJ2-2	.	CASSRRGSANTGELFF	TGCGCCAGCAGCCGGCGGGGCTCCGCGAACACCGGGGAGCTGTTTTTT
17	TRBV7-2	TRBD1	TRBJ1-5	.	CASSSGGQGGSNQPQHF	TGTGCCAGCAGCTCCGGGGGACAGGGGGGTAGCAATCAGCCCCAGCATTTT
14	TRBV28	.	TRBJ1-2	.	CASSLWAGWYGYTF	TGTGCCAGCAGTTTATGGGCAGGGTGGTATGGCTACACCTTC
14	TRBV28	.	TRBJ1-2	.	CASRVSGVHYGYTF	TGTGCCAGCAGAGTTTCAGGGGTTCACTATGGCTACACCTTC
15	TRBV4-3	.	TRBJ2-2	.	CASSQVPSLTGELFF	TGCGCCAGCAGCCAAGTCCCCTCACTAACCGGGGAGCTGTTTTTT
15	TRBV27	TRBD2	TRBJ2-3	.	CASGYTSGSTDTQYF	TGTGCCAGCGGTTACACTAGCGGTAGCACAGATACGCAGTATTTT
17	TRBV5-5	TRBD2	TRBJ2-3	.	CASSLASGLASTDTQYF	TGTGCCAGCAGCTTGGCCTCCGGACTAGCGAGCACAGATACGCAGTATTTT
17	TRBV7-9	.	TRBJ1-1	.	CASSLKVGGFGDTEAFF	TGTGCCAGCAGCTTAAAGGTGGGGGGATTTGGCGACACTGAAGCTTTCTTT
17	TRBV7-9	.	TRBJ2-1	few	CASSFLGGSSGYNEQFF	TGTGCCAGCAGCTTTCTCGGGGGCTCTAGCGGCTACAATGAGCAGTTCTTC
19	TRBV18	TRBD1	TRBJ2-4	.	CASSPLPTGSIGTKNIQYF	TGTGCCAGCTCACCCCTACCGACAGGGTCCATCGGAACCAAAAACATTCAGTACTTC
17	TRBV9	TRBD2	TRBJ2-1	.	CASSVGGLAGVSNEQFF	TGTGCCAGCAGCGTAGGTGGACTAGCGGGAGTAAGCAATGAGCAGTTCTTC
16	TRBV4-2	.	TRBJ2-6	.	CASSQDRSSGANVLTF	TGTGCCAGCAGCCAAGATCGGTCCTCTGGGGCCAACGTCCTGACTTTC
12	TRBV2	.	TRBJ2-1	.	CASSVTGNEQFF	TGTGCCAGCAGTGTGACAGGCAATGAGCAGTTCTTC